A single sample is the source of the 13 T cell receptor beta chains below, sequenced in a study of T cell changes during pregnancy in multiple sclerosis. Assay: immunoSEQ multiplex PCR; the TCRdb copy retains only in-frame clones and omits some. Counted here are about 70,000 clones, around nine tenths occurring once; the ten biggest clones make up approximately 2.1%. Sequenced material: peripheral blood, taken in the second trimester of pregnancy. These receptor sequences come from a female donor in good health, enrolled as a control in a pregnancy study.

The chain recombines TRBV6-5 with TRBJ1-3, with 12 bases identical to TRBD1. CDR3 length equals 16 residues. Looked up from germline, CDR1 is MNHEY and CDR2 is SVGAGI. V shed 4 bases, J shed 3 bases, and the junction held 4 bases outside the gene matches. In DNA form, the CDR3 reads TGTGCCAGCAGTTCCCGGGACAGGGGGCTTGGAAACACCATATATTTT. It specifies CASSSRDRGLGNTIYF.

The chain employs TRBV28 and TRBJ2-1, with D possibly matching TRBD2 (6 bases). CDR1 and CDR2 from the germline V gene are MDHEN and SYDVKM. V was clipped by 5 bases and J by 9 bases, with 11 bases between them. CDR3 length: 12 residues. The CDR3 DNA reads as TGTGCCAGCAGTATCCTGACTAGTGAGCAGTTCTTC. Encoded protein: CASSILTSEQFF. Filled out from reference TRBV28 and TRBJ2-1, the complete variable domain reads DVKVTQSSRYLVKRTGEKVFLECVQDMDHENMFWYRQDPGLGLRLIYFSYDVKMKEKGDIPEGYSVSREKKERFSLILESASTNQTSMYLCASSILTSEQFFGPGTRLTVL.

The rearrangement links TRBV27 to TRBJ2-6; 9 bases line up with TRBD1. With 2 bases clipped from V and 3 bases from J, the junction kept 5 bases outside the gene matches. Germline values: CDR1 MNHEY, CDR2 SMNVEV (reference sequence). The CDR3 totals 17 residues. Here the CDR3 reads CASSLGTGGGGANVLTF. The CDR3 bases are TGTGCCAGCAGTTTAGGTACAGGGGGCGGTGGGGCCAACGTCCTGACTTTC. Using reference TRBV27 and TRBJ2-6 for the parts outside the CDR3, the full variable domain is EAQVTQNPRYLITVTGKKLTVTCSQNMNHEYMSWYRQDPGLGLRQIYYSMNVEVTDKGDVPEGYKVSRKEKRNFPLILESPSPNQTSLYFCASSLGTGGGGANVLTFGAGSRLTVL.

The sample holds a few counts of this clone. The chain combines TRBV4-2 with TRBJ2-7, with D tentatively TRBD1 (6 bases). The CDR3 is 16 residues long. The germline V gene encodes CDR1 LGHNA and CDR2 YNFKEQ. V shed 1 base and J shed 4 bases, with 17 bases lying between them. CDR3 amino acids: CASSQVQGHQEYEQYF. CDR3 bases: TGTGCCAGCAGCCAAGTTCAGGGGCACCAAGAATACGAGCAGTACTTC.

This clone was recorded once. The J gene is TRBJ2-3, the V gene TRBV19; D perhaps matches TRBD1 (6 bases). V dropped 5 bases and J dropped 6 bases, with 15 bases sitting between them. Per the germline V gene, CDR1 is LNHDA and CDR2 is SQIVND (reference sequence). The CDR3 is 14 amino acids. CDR3 amino acids: CASSATWTADTQYF. Written as DNA, the CDR3 is TGTGCCAGTAGTGCGACGTGGACAGCCGATACGCAGTATTTT.

The V call is TRBV7-2, the J call TRBJ1-2, with 10 bases identical to TRBD1. The germline V gene has CDR1 SGHTA and CDR2 FQGNSA. The V segment lost 5 bases and the J segment 6 bases; nucleotides outside the gene matches: 9. The CDR3 has 15 residues. The CDR3 loop reads CASSTGTGVYDGYTF. CDR3 bases: TGTGCCAGCAGCACTGGGACAGGGGTTTATGATGGCTACACCTTC.

V gene TRBV2 combines with J gene TRBJ1-1, with D possibly TRBD1 on 5 matching bases. The germline V gene has CDR1 SNHLY and CDR2 FYNNEI. Trimming removed 5 bases at V and 0 bases at J, with 10 bases between. This CDR3 contains 14 residues. In nucleotides, the CDR3 is TGTGCCAGCAGTACCGGGACTCTGAACACTGAAGCTTTCTTT. It is translated as CASSTGTLNTEAFF.

The chain uses TRBV5-6 and TRBJ1-5; D gene ambiguous. Germline lookup yields CDR1 SGHDT and CDR2 YYEEEE. The V end lost 4 bases, the J end lost 6 bases, and 14 bases lay between the germline ends. This CDR3 is built from 14 residues. The chain's CDR3 is CASSLGGVSQPQHF. DNA for the CDR3: TGTGCCAGCAGCCTGGGCGGGGTTAGTCAGCCCCAGCATTTT.

V is TRBV25-1 and J is TRBJ2-2; the match to TRBD2 covers 7 bases. Unmatched junction bases numbered 3, after V lost 5 bases and J lost 6 bases. The germline gives CDR1 MGHDK, CDR2 SYGVNS. This CDR3 has 13 amino acids. The CDR3 protein is CASSPGGAGELFF. Here the CDR3 DNA reads TGTGCCAGCAGTCCTGGGGGGGCCGGGGAGCTGTTTTTT.

The chain joins TRBV25-1 to TRBJ2-5, with D unresolved. The CDR3 loop spans 10 amino acids. CDR1 and CDR2 (germline): MGHDK, SYGVNS. V shed 6 bases and J shed 7 bases, with 6 bases lying between them. This CDR3 reads CASSSGTQYF. The CDR3 DNA follows: TGTGCCAGCAGCAGTGGGACCCAGTACTTC.

The gene calls are TRBV7-9 and TRBJ1-1; D remains ambiguous. Germline V gene sequence: CDR1 SEHNR, CDR2 FQNEAQ (reference sequence). Between the trimmed V and J ends, which lost 2 bases and 2 bases, there was a span of 9 bases. This CDR3 comprises 14 residues. CDR3 loop: CASSLRLDNTEAFF. The CDR3 DNA is TGTGCCAGCAGCTTACGGCTAGATAACACTGAAGCTTTCTTT.

This chain uses TRBV19 with TRBJ2-7; the D is unclear. Germline CDR1 LNHDA, CDR2 SQIVND (reference sequence). Between the trimmed V and J ends, which lost 4 bases and 2 bases, there was a span of 9 bases. The CDR3 totals 13 residues. The CDR3, as DNA: TGTGCCAGTAGTAAGGAGAGAGCCTACGAGCAGTACTTC. Amino acid sequence: CASSKERAYEQYF.

The chain is built from TRBV6-6 and TRBJ1-1, with unresolved D. The CDR3 has 13 residues. The V and J ends lost 6 bases and 1 base respectively, with 9 bases between them. Per the germline V gene, CDR1 is MNHNY and CDR2 is SVGAGI (reference sequence). CDR3 amino acids: CASSPPGNTEAFF. The DNA for the CDR3 is TGTGCCAGCAGCCCTCCCGGGAACACTGAAGCTTTCTTT.